One and the same sample provided the 28 T cell receptor beta chains below, sequenced in a study of blood T cell repertoires in COVID-19. TCRdb keeps only in-frame clones here, not all; method: immunoSEQ multiplex PCR. The data contain 75,000 to 95,000 clones, approximately 78% of them seen just once; the ten biggest clones take up roughly a quarter. The sample taken for sequencing was peripheral blood. Receptors originate from a human donor in a cohort sampled during active COVID-19.

The chain carries TRBV7-9 and TRBJ1-1; 8 bases align to TRBD1. The CDR3 sequence is 16 residues long. V gave up 5 bases and J gave up 1 base; unmatched junction bases: 9. CDR1 is SEHNR, CDR2 FQNEAQ, per germline (reference sequence). CDR3 sequence reads: CASSRDPGQGNTEAFF. Here the CDR3 DNA reads TGTGCCAGCAGCCGCGACCCTGGACAGGGGAACACTGAAGCTTTCTTT.

The CDR3 DNA reads TGTGCCACCAGCATCGGAGGGTTCGCAAATCAGCCCCAGCATTTT. Protein product: CATSIGGFANQPQHF. This chain uses TRBV15 with TRBJ1-5; D not resolved. This CDR3 has 15 residues. CDR1 is LNHNV, CDR2 YYDKDF, per germline (reference sequence). V dropped 4 bases and J dropped 4 bases, with 14 bases sitting between them.

This chain uses TRBV4-1 with TRBJ1-4; no firm D call. The CDR3 runs to 17 residues. Germline CDR1 and CDR2: MGHRA and YSYEKL. The V end lost 0 bases, the J end lost 5 bases, and 16 bases lay between the germline ends. The CDR3 loop is CASSQDEGLSLNEKLFF. The CDR3 DNA is TGCGCCAGCAGCCAAGATGAGGGCTTGAGCCTCAATGAAAAACTGTTTTTT.

The CDR3 coding sequence is TGTGCCAGCAGCCTGGACAGGACCAAAGTTTGGTATTTT. It translates to CASSLDRTKVWYF. The gene calls are TRBV7-9 and TRBJ2-3, with TRBD1 matching over 7 bases. This CDR3 spans 13 amino acids. The junction had 13 bases not matched to a gene; V was cut back by 5 bases and J by 14 bases. Germline-derived CDR1 and CDR2 are SEHNR and FQNEAQ (reference sequence). The variable domain in full, with the rest retrieved from reference TRBV7-9 and TRBJ2-3, is DTGVSQNPRHKITKRGQNVTFRCDPISEHNRLYWYRQTLGQGPEFLTYFQNEAQLEKSRLLSDRFSAERPKGSFSTLEIQRTEQGDSAMYLCASSLDRTKVWYFGPGTRLTVL.

The chain couples TRBV5-4 to TRBJ2-2; the match to TRBD2 covers 9 bases. Per the germline V gene, CDR1 is SGHNT and CDR2 is YYREEE (reference sequence). V shed 4 bases, J shed 5 bases, and the junction held 12 bases outside the gene matches. This CDR3 spans 17 amino acids. The CDR3 coding sequence is TGTGCCAGCAGCCCGAGAGGCGGGGGGGCCGGTACCGGGGAGCTGTTTTTT. Its translation: CASSPRGGGAGTGELFF.

The chain carries TRBV7-9 and TRBJ2-1; 11 bases are a match to TRBD2. This CDR3 is built from 17 residues. Germline CDR1 reads SEHNR; CDR2 reads FQNEAQ (reference sequence). J was trimmed by 1 base and V by 1 base; bases with no gene match: 3. The CDR3 sequence: CASSLDSGGVSYNEQFF. In DNA, the CDR3 is TGTGCCAGCAGCTTAGATAGCGGGGGGGTATCCTACAATGAGCAGTTCTTC.

The chain employs TRBV30 and TRBJ2-7; no definite D call. Germline assignment: CDR1 GTSNPN and CDR2 SVGIG (reference sequence). There are 11 residues in the CDR3. V was cut by 2 bases and J by 5 bases, with 7 bases left in between. The CDR3 loop is CAWSLRNEQYF. The CDR3, as DNA: TGTGCCTGGAGTCTGAGGAACGAGCAGTACTTC.

The rearrangement uses TRBV18 and TRBJ1-3; D not resolved. The V gene's germline CDR1 is KGHSH and CDR2 LQKENI. The CDR3 sequence is 16 residues long. Trimming pared 3 bases from V and 3 bases from J, leaving 15 bases between. The CDR3 DNA reads TGTGCCAGCTCACCGTCTGCAGGTCTTGGTGGAAACACCATATATTTT. Protein product: CASSPSAGLGGNTIYF. The full variable domain, completed using reference TRBV18 and TRBJ1-3, is NAGVMQNPRHLVRRRGQEARLRCSPMKGHSHVYWYRQLPEEGLKFMVYLQKENIIDESGMPKERFSAEFPKEGPSILRIQQVVRGDSAAYFCASSPSAGLGGNTIYFGEGSWLTVV.

The chain employs TRBV5-4 and TRBJ1-2; maybe TRBD1 (6 bases). The CDR3 covers 12 residues. V shed 2 bases and J shed 6 bases, with 8 bases lying between them. Germline V lookup: CDR1 SGHNT, CDR2 YYREEE (reference sequence). In DNA, the CDR3 is TGTGCCAGCAGCTTTTCAGGGGATGGCTACACCTTC. Translating it yields CASSFSGDGYTF.

Turning to this clone: Additional DNA sequences in this sample encode the identical CDR3. The CDR3 nucleotides read TGCAGCGTGAGGACAGGCGGGACTGAAGCTTTCTTT. It codes for CSVRTGGTEAFF. The rearrangement joins TRBV29-1 to TRBJ1-1; 7 nucleotides line up with TRBD1. Looked up from germline, CDR1 is SQVTM and CDR2 is ANQGSEA. J was trimmed by 5 bases and V by 6 bases; bases with no gene match: 6. The CDR3 consists of 12 residues.

The gene calls are TRBV7-9 and TRBJ2-1; D possibly corresponds to TRBD1 (6 bases). V gave up 1 base and J gave up 8 bases, with 9 bases separating them. Germline CDR1 SEHNR, CDR2 FQNEAQ (reference sequence). CDR3 length: 13 residues. DNA for the CDR3: TGTGCCAGCAGCTTAGAGGGGGTGGATGAGCAGTTCTTC. Translation gives CASSLEGVDEQFF. The full variable domain, with the rest looked up from reference TRBV7-9 and TRBJ2-1, is DTGVSQNPRHKITKRGQNVTFRCDPISEHNRLYWYRQTLGQGPEFLTYFQNEAQLEKSRLLSDRFSAERPKGSFSTLEIQRTEQGDSAMYLCASSLEGVDEQFFGPGTRLTVL.

This chain connects TRBV5-6 to TRBJ1-1, with D tentatively TRBD1 (6 bases). The V gene's germline CDR1 is SGHDT and CDR2 YYEEEE. This CDR3 has 15 residues. V was clipped by 3 bases and J by 3 bases, with 15 bases between them. CDR3 loop: CASSSFGGAYTEAFF. CDR3 sequence (DNA): TGTGCCAGCAGCTCGTTTGGGGGGGCGTACACTGAAGCTTTCTTT.

V and J are TRBV30 and TRBJ2-1; possibly TRBD1 for D (5 bases). CDR3 length: 11 residues. The ends were cut back, 7 bases at V and 9 bases at J, with 13 bases in the middle. The V gene's germline CDR1 is GTSNPN and CDR2 SVGIG (reference sequence). As DNA, the CDR3 is TGTGCCTTCGAAGGGGCAGGTGAGCAGTTCTTC. Protein product: CAFEGAGEQFF.

V and J are TRBV18 and TRBJ1-4, with D unclear. Germline V lookup: CDR1 KGHSH, CDR2 LQKENI. CDR3 size: 14 residues. Trimming removed 6 bases at V and 0 bases at J, with 8 bases between. CDR3 amino acids: CASSAGTTNEKLFF. CDR3 DNA: TGTGCCAGCTCGGCGGGAACAACTAATGAAAAACTGTTTTTT.

V gene TRBV6-6 combines with J gene TRBJ2-7, with 8 bases fitting TRBD2. V was pared by 1 base and J by 2 bases, with 7 bases of the junction left unmatched. The length of the CDR3 is 16 residues. In germline, CDR1 is MNHNY, CDR2 SVGAGI (reference sequence). CDR3 amino acids: CASSYFFGGGPYEQYF. The CDR3 DNA follows: TGTGCCAGCAGTTACTTCTTCGGGGGGGGTCCCTACGAGCAGTACTTC.

This chain links TRBV6-1 with TRBJ1-5; D is unclear. The V and J ends lost 0 bases and 4 bases respectively, with 19 bases between them. The length of the CDR3 is 18 residues. Looked up from germline, CDR1 is MNHNS and CDR2 is SASEGT. The CDR3 is CASSEALGRESWNQPQHF. The CDR3 nucleotides read TGTGCCAGCAGTGAAGCGCTTGGGAGGGAATCGTGGAATCAGCCCCAGCATTTT.

The chain recombines TRBV6-5 with TRBJ1-4; D is ambiguous. V was clipped by 10 bases and J by 8 bases, with 11 bases between them. This CDR3 is built from 11 residues. Germline loops: CDR1 MNHEY, CDR2 SVGAGI. The CDR3 DNA is TGTGCCACCTCTGATCAGGAAAAACTGTTTTTT. Amino acids: CATSDQEKLFF.

The V gene is TRBV7-3, the J gene TRBJ2-1, with D maybe TRBD2 (6 bases). Germline values: CDR1 SGHTA, CDR2 FQGTGA. This CDR3 spans 15 amino acids. V was clipped by 5 bases and J by 6 bases, with 17 bases between them. The CDR3 DNA reads as TGTGCCAGCAGCCTAAGGGAGGCGGGCTCCAATGAGCAGTTCTTC. Its translation: CASSLREAGSNEQFF. Filled out from reference TRBV7-3 and TRBJ2-1, the complete variable domain reads GAGVSQTPSNKVTEKGKYVELRCDPISGHTALYWYRQSLGQGPEFLIYFQGTGAADDSGLPNDRFFAVRPEGSVSTLKIQRTERGDSAVYLCASSLREAGSNEQFFGPGTRLTVL.

The V gene is TRBV11-2, the J gene TRBJ1-1, with TRBD1 matching 8 bases. Trimming cost V 2 bases and J 1 base; bases outside gene matches: 6. In germline, CDR1 is SGHAT, CDR2 FQNNGV. The CDR3 runs to 16 residues. CDR3 sequence: CASSLIGGTGNTEAFF. The DNA for the CDR3 is TGTGCCAGCAGCTTAATTGGGGGGACAGGGAACACTGAAGCTTTCTTT.

The rearrangement uses TRBV6-1 and TRBJ1-2; D gene unclear. Trimming left V 1 base short and J 6 bases short, with 9 bases between. Germline V CDR1 and CDR2: MNHNS, SASEGT. CDR3 size: 13 residues. This CDR3 reads CASSEEGRDGYTF. Written as DNA, the CDR3 is TGTGCCAGCAGTGAAGAAGGGCGGGATGGCTACACCTTC.

The rearrangement uses TRBV6-5 and TRBJ2-7, with D possibly TRBD2 on 6 matching bases. This CDR3 spans 15 amino acids. Germline CDR1 reads MNHEY; CDR2 reads SVGAGI. The V gene lost 4 bases and the J gene lost 6 bases, with 19 bases spanning the gap. The CDR3 DNA reads TGTGCCAGCAGTTTGTTTTTAGCGGATCGAGTCGAGCAGTACTTC. The encoded protein is CASSLFLADRVEQYF.

This clone has a handful of counts. The J gene is TRBJ1-1, the V gene TRBV14, with D tentatively TRBD1 (5 bases). V dropped 0 bases and J dropped 2 bases, with 19 bases sitting between them. CDR1 and CDR2 from the germline V gene are SGHDN and FVKESK. CDR3 length: 18 amino acids. The CDR3 region has the DNA TGTGCCAGCAGCCAAGATAGGGCCGCAGGGCTTTTTAACACTGAAGCTTTCTTT. Amino acids: CASSQDRAAGLFNTEAFF.

CDR3: CASSVASRPGANVLTF. In DNA, the CDR3 is TGTGCCAGCAGCGTAGCGTCGAGGCCCGGGGCCAACGTCCTGACTTTC. The V call is TRBV9, the J call TRBJ2-6, with D unresolved. Trimming stripped 0 bases from V and 4 bases from J, with 11 bases between. This CDR3 is built from 16 residues. In germline, CDR1 is SGDLS, CDR2 YYNGEE.

The chain carries TRBV4-2 and TRBJ2-5; D not certain. CDR3 length: 14 residues. Germline V lookup: CDR1 LGHNA, CDR2 YNFKEQ. Trimming stripped 0 bases from V and 4 bases from J, with 9 bases between. CDR3 amino acids: CASSQDAPTETQYF. Here the CDR3 DNA reads TGTGCCAGCAGCCAAGATGCCCCTACAGAGACCCAGTACTTC.

This clone occurred once. The CDR3 sequence is CASSQGPTGTSGQETQYF. CDR3 nucleotide sequence: TGTGCCAGCAGCCAAGGCCCCACCGGGACTAGCGGGCAAGAGACCCAGTACTTC. The V and J genes are TRBV3-1 (or the pseudogene TRBV3-2) and TRBJ2-5; TRBD2 matches 12 bases. The length of the CDR3 is 18 residues. The ends lost 1 base at V and 2 bases at J; junction bases unmatched: 8. CDR1 LGHDT and CDR2 YNNKEL come from the germline V gene (reference sequence).

The chain recombines TRBV5-1 with TRBJ1-5, with TRBD1 matching over 7 bases. This CDR3 is built from 15 residues. V lost 7 bases, J lost 3 bases, and 10 bases stayed unmatched. Germline V CDR1 and CDR2: SGHRS, YFSETQ. CDR3: CASAEGAGFNQPQHF. CDR3 nucleotide sequence: TGCGCCAGCGCAGAGGGGGCAGGGTTCAATCAGCCCCAGCATTTT. The complete variable domain, with remaining parts taken from reference TRBV5-1 and TRBJ1-5, reads KAGVTQTPRYLIKTRGQQVTLSCSPISGHRSVSWYQQTPGQGLQFLFEYFSETQRNKGNFPGRFSGRQFSNSRSEMNVSTLELGDSALYLCASAEGAGFNQPQHFGDGTRLSIL.

The chain uses TRBV28 and TRBJ2-4, with 11 positions matching TRBD1. Trimming took 2 bases from V and 3 from J; bases not matched to a gene: 9. Germline V gene lookup returns CDR1 MDHEN and CDR2 SYDVKM. This CDR3 region has 18 residues. CDR3: CASSLGYWTGGVKNIQYF. CDR3 coding DNA: TGTGCCAGCAGTTTAGGGTATTGGACAGGGGGCGTCAAAAACATTCAGTACTTC.

This clone was picked up one time. The chain joins TRBV20-1 to TRBJ2-5; no reliable D call. This CDR3 has 11 amino acids. Germline V gives CDR1 DFQATT, CDR2 SNEGSKA (reference sequence). Trimming left V 2 bases short and J 3 bases short, with 4 bases between. The CDR3 reads CSARTEETQYF. The CDR3, as DNA: TGCAGTGCTAGAACAGAAGAGACCCAGTACTTC.